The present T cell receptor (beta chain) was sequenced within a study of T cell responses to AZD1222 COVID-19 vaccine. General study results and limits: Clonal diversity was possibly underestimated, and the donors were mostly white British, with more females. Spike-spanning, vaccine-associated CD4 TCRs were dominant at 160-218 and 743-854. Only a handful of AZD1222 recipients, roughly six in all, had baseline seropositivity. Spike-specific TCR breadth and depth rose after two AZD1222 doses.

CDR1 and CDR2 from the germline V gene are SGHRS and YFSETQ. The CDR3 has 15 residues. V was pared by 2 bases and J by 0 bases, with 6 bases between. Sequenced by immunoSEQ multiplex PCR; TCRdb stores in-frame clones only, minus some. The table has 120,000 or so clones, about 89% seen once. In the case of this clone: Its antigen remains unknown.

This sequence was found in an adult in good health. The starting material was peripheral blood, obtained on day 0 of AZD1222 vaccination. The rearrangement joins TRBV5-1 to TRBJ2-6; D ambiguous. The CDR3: CASSFEPSGANVLTF. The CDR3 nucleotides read TGCGCCAGCAGCTTTGAACCCTCTGGGGCCAACGTCCTGACTTTC.